The 17 T cell receptor beta chains reported below all come from one sample, sequenced in a study of shared clonotypes between healthy human individuals. Only in-frame clones appear in the TCRdb table, and some are missing; sequencing was by immunoSEQ multiplex PCR. Of hundreds of thousands of clones listed, about 74% were seen once; the top ten hold less than 2%. The sequenced material came from memory CD4+ T cells sorted from blood. Subset indicated: CD45RA-negative fraction. All receptors derive from a woman in her 30s in good health.

J is TRBJ2-3 and V is TRBV7-6, with 7 bases identical to TRBD2. The germline V gene has CDR1 SGHVS and CDR2 FNYEAQ. This CDR3 comprises 14 residues. V was clipped by 0 bases and J by 8 bases; unmatched bases: 5. CDR3 protein: CASSLALGGATQYF. The CDR3 coding sequence is TGTGCCAGCAGCTTAGCTTTGGGAGGGGCTACGCAGTATTTT.

The J gene is TRBJ1-2, the V gene TRBV7-2; TRBD1 matches 9 bases. This CDR3 has 18 amino acids. Germline values: CDR1 SGHTA, CDR2 FQGNSA. J gave up 4 bases and V 5 bases, and 17 bases lay outside the gene matches. CDR3 coding DNA: TGTGCCAGCAGCGGAAACCTCGGGAACAGGGGGCAGAGCTATGGCTACACCTTC. This gives the protein CASSGNLGNRGQSYGYTF.

As to this clone: Other nucleotide sequences from this sample produce the same CDR3. This rearrangement joins TRBV29-1 to TRBJ2-1, with no clear D. The CDR3 contains 14 residues. Germline CDR1 is SQVTM and CDR2 is ANQGSEA. CDR3 loop: CTFLNPVNNNEQFF. The CDR3 region has the DNA TGCACCTTCCTGAACCCGGTTAATAACAATGAGCAGTTCTTC.

The chain links TRBV4-2 to TRBJ2-2; D is perhaps TRBD2 (5 bases). There are 16 residues in the CDR3. The ends were cut back, 1 base at V and 3 bases at J, with 12 bases in the middle. The germline gives CDR1 LGHNA, CDR2 YNFKEQ. The CDR3 is CASSQGSLEDTGELFF. The CDR3 nucleotides are TGTGCCAGCAGCCAAGGATCCCTGGAGGACACCGGGGAGCTGTTTTTT.

The rearrangement links TRBV28 to TRBJ1-2; D gene unclear. V was clipped by 6 bases and J by 8 bases, with 10 bases between them. The CDR3 runs to 11 residues. Germline V gene sequence: CDR1 MDHEN, CDR2 SYDVKM. The CDR3 bases are TGTGCCAGCAGCTATAACGGGGGCTACACCTTC. Translating it yields CASSYNGGYTF.

The rearrangement joins TRBV19 to TRBJ1-5; no clear D gene. The germline V gene has CDR1 LNHDA and CDR2 SQIVND (reference sequence). The CDR3 is made up of 12 amino acids. With 9 bases removed from V and 7 bases from J, the gap between germline ends came to 13 bases. The chain's CDR3 is CASGGRQQPQHF. As DNA, the CDR3 is TGTGCCAGCGGCGGGCGGCAACAGCCCCAGCATTTT.

V is TRBV6-5 and J is TRBJ2-3; 8 nucleotides line up with TRBD2. CDR1 and CDR2 (germline): MNHEY, SVGAGI. This CDR3 comprises 15 residues. V lost 4 bases to trimming and J lost 0 bases; unmatched junction nucleotides: 3. CDR3 sequence: CASSSAGVSTDTQYF. CDR3 bases: TGTGCCAGCAGTTCAGCGGGAGTGAGCACAGATACGCAGTATTTT.

Points on this clone: A much larger clone lies one base from this, so it may be a read error. The same CDR3 can be traced to other DNA sequences in this sample. CDR3 coding DNA: TGTGCCATTAGTGAGTCTGGGAACGAGCAGTACTTC. This translates into CAISESGNEQYF. The chain couples TRBV10-3 to TRBJ2-7; D not certain. Germline-derived CDR1 and CDR2 are ENHRY and SYGVKD. The CDR3 sequence is 12 residues long.

V and J are TRBV2 and TRBJ1-1, with D possibly being TRBD1 (5 bases). There are 11 residues in the CDR3. Germline V CDR1 and CDR2: SNHLY, FYNNEI. V gave up 3 bases and J gave up 11 bases, with 10 bases separating them. CDR3 nucleotides: TGTGCCAGCAGTGATCTTCCAGGGGCTTTCTTT. It is translated as CASSDLPGAFF.

The chain joins TRBV27 to TRBJ2-3, with D perhaps TRBD2 (6 bases). V lost 5 bases to trimming and J lost 7 bases, with 16 bases between them. The CDR3 is 14 amino acids. Per germline, CDR1 MNHEY and CDR2 SMNVEV (reference sequence). DNA for the CDR3: TGTGCCAGCAGTGGAGTGCGGGGAGGAAATACGCAGTATTTT. This gives the protein CASSGVRGGNTQYF.

The CDR3 DNA sequence: TGTGCCAGCAGTTTATCGGCGGGGTCGGTTTTTCTGCCCCAGCATTTT. Protein product: CASSLSAGSVFLPQHF. The J gene is TRBJ1-5, the V gene TRBV28; no clear D gene. The V gene's germline CDR1 is MDHEN and CDR2 SYDVKM. The CDR3 contains 16 residues. The V and J ends lost 1 base and 9 bases respectively, with 19 bases between them.

The rearrangement links TRBV18 to TRBJ2-4; no firm D call. The germline V gene has CDR1 KGHSH and CDR2 LQKENI. The CDR3 is 13 residues long. Trimming left V 3 bases short and J 10 bases short, with 13 bases between. CDR3 coding DNA: TGTGCCAGCTCACCCGCGGACGGATTGATTCAGTACTTC. The encoded protein is CASSPADGLIQYF.

This clone was counted many times. The rearrangement links TRBV15 to TRBJ1-3; D remains ambiguous. The CDR3 loop spans 15 amino acids. Germline V CDR1 and CDR2: LNHNV, YYDKDF (reference sequence). Trimming shortened V by 0 bases and J by 0 bases, and 6 bases separated the two germline ends. The DNA of the CDR3 is TGTGCCACCAGCAGAGATTTTGACTCTGGAAACACCATATATTTT. This translates into CATSRDFDSGNTIYF.

The rearrangement links TRBV2 to TRBJ2-2; 11 nucleotides line up with TRBD1. The CDR3 consists of 16 residues. CDR1 and CDR2 (germline): SNHLY, FYNNEI. Unmatched junction bases numbered 3, after V lost 3 bases and J lost 3 bases. CDR3: CASSDGGQGDTGELFF. The DNA for the CDR3 is TGTGCCAGCAGTGATGGGGGACAGGGGGACACCGGGGAGCTGTTTTTT. Looking up the rest from reference TRBV2 and TRBJ2-2 gives the full variable domain: EPEVTQTPSHQVTQMGQEVILRCVPISNHLYFYWYRQILGQKVEFLVSFYNNEISEKSEIFDDQFSVERPDGSNFTLKIRSTKLEDSAMYFCASSDGGQGDTGELFFGEGSRLTVL.

The chain couples TRBV23-1 to TRBJ1-5, with D perhaps matching TRBD1 (5 bases). TRBV23-1 is noted as an ORF with a role that remains uncertain. This CDR3 contains 16 residues. The germline V and J ends were trimmed by 3 bases and 1 base, with 13 bases remaining between them. The DNA of the CDR3 is TGCGCCAGCAGTCAGGTTGGGGGAGCAAGCAATCAGCCCCAGCATTTT. As protein: CASSQVGGASNQPQHF.

The CDR3 is CASSLAGELNYGYTF. In nucleotides, the CDR3 is TGCGCCAGCAGCTTGGCTGGGGAGCTGAACTATGGCTACACCTTC. The rearrangement links TRBV5-1 to TRBJ1-2, with unresolved D. Germline values: CDR1 SGHRS, CDR2 YFSETQ. V was trimmed by 0 bases and J by 2 bases, leaving 11 bases between them. The CDR3 is 15 amino acids. The whole variable domain, filled in from reference TRBV5-1 and TRBJ1-2, reads KAGVTQTPRYLIKTRGQQVTLSCSPISGHRSVSWYQQTPGQGLQFLFEYFSETQRNKGNFPGRFSGRQFSNSRSEMNVSTLELGDSALYLCASSLAGELNYGYTFGSGTRLTVV.

This clone was picked up a small number of times. This rearrangement joins TRBV29-1 to TRBJ2-3; perhaps TRBD2 as D (6 bases). Germline V gene sequence: CDR1 SQVTM, CDR2 ANQGSEA. CDR3 size: 14 residues. The V gene lost 8 bases and the J gene lost 0 bases, with 15 bases spanning the gap. Here the CDR3 reads CSTGGVHSTDTQYF. CDR3 sequence (DNA): TGCAGCACCGGAGGGGTCCATAGCACAGATACGCAGTATTTT.